This T cell receptor (beta chain) emerged from a study of T-cell memory formation after mild COVID-19. Study-level results: CM and EM subsets held most contracting CD4+ clones; EMRA held CD8+ ones. Some clones that responded were present in memory (sampled pre-infection), which suggests cross-reactive memory joined.

Using its own MiXCR run on the 5' RACE reads, TCRdb lists one record per CDR3 protein. In the table there are about 360,000 distinct CDR3 sequences, 13% to 15% of which are singletons. Note on this clonotype: Its antigen is still unknown.

Unmatched junction bases numbered 9, after V lost 4 bases and J lost 7 bases. Germline CDR1 and CDR2: SQVTM and ANQGSEA. CDR3 size: 14 residues. J is TRBJ2-1 and V is TRBV29-1; TRBD1 matches 8 bases. The sequencing sample was made of PBMCs or a T cell subset sorted from them (not recorded which). The source of this sequence is a man between 18 and 29 years old who had mild COVID-19 (a few samples of this study predate the infection). Cell type and time point are not known. CDR3 region: CSVVGVDRVNEQFF. The CDR3 DNA reads TGCAGCGTTGTAGGCGTGGACAGGGTAAATGAGCAGTTCTTC.